This T cell receptor (beta chain) came from a study of radiotherapy plus CTLA-4 blockade in lung cancer. Study at large: Objective responses emerged in around 19% of patients, and 31% attained disease control.

General study findings and limits: Clones of tumor-derived TCRs expanded in blood after radiotherapy plus ipilimumab.

With V trimmed by 0 bases and J by 8 bases, 5 bases remained unmatched. The germline V gene has CDR1 SGHKS and CDR2 YYEKEE (reference sequence). The CDR3 is made up of 15 amino acids. As to this clone: Its specificity is unknown.

The protocol was immunoSEQ multiplex PCR, while the TCRdb copy is restricted to in-frame clones and leaves out a portion. The sample has 45,000 to 75,000 clones, around 80% seen once. Each patient with chemo-refractory metastatic non-small-cell lung cancer was treated with focal radiation plus CTLA-4 blockade using ipilimumab. This sample comprised peripheral blood, obtained from a patient treated with radiotherapy plus ipilimumab. The chain joins TRBV5-5 to TRBJ1-6; 7 positions match TRBD1. The sequence came from a human donor with non-small cell lung cancer who had a partial response to radiotherapy plus ipilimumab. The CDR3 coding sequence is TGTGCCAGCAGCTTGGGCGACAGGGAGGATTCACCCCTCCACTTT. Protein product: CASSLGDREDSPLHF.